This T cell receptor beta chain was captured in a study of T cell repertoires in cytomegalovirus infection. Overall study context: CMV epitopes that were recently identified and HLA-C-restricted were used alongside well-studied HLA-B-restricted ones. General observations from the study: There were carriers of CMV plus the relevant HLA, and cumulative public TCR beta family frequency identified them. Ex vivo, HLA-C-restricted CMV-specific TCR beta clonotypes prevailed over the rest of the response.

V shed 3 bases and J shed 3 bases, with 8 bases lying between them. The CDR3 is 14 amino acids. Of note for this clonotype: What it binds is unknown.

TCRdb reprocessed the reads via MiXCR and lists one record per CDR3 protein. The sample records roughly 200,000 distinct CDR3 sequences, around two fifths being singletons. This chain links TRBV12-3 or TRBV12-4 with TRBJ1-4; no firm D call. The TCR was taken from a human donor in good health (CMV status not recorded). Some clones in this sample may be carry-over from other donors' samples. The sample was CD8+ T cells from cultured PBMCs, taken from culture after CMV antigen stimulation. The CDR3 loop is CASSFSAANEKLFF. CDR3 coding DNA: TGTGCCAGCAGTTTTAGTGCGGCTAATGAAAAACTGTTTTTT.